These T cell receptor beta chains were read from a single sample in a study of T cell repertoires in cytomegalovirus infection. TCRdb processed the reads anew with MiXCR; each CDR3 protein has one entry. The sample consists of 200,000 to 300,000 distinct CDR3 sequences, 9% to 15% of them appearing once. The specimen was PBMCs. These receptors were collected from a human donor in good health (CMV status not recorded). Some clones in this sample may be carry-over from other donors' samples. Each CDR3 is given with its conserved first and last residue. The order of the fields is clone size, J gene, D gene, V gene, CDR3 DNA, CDR3 protein. A D gene is named only where the DNA matches it firmly. Some rows mark clone size as missing; the rest say once, few, many or name a class of expanded clone.

>many|TRBJ2-7|-|TRBV7-9
TGTGCCAGCAACAAAGCCCCGGCGGGGCAGAACGAGCAGTACTTC
CASNKAPAGQNEQYF
>few|TRBJ1-2|TRBD1|TRBV6-2/TRBV6-3
TGTGCCAGCAGTTTCGATAGGGGGCTGGATGGCTACACCTTC
CASSFDRGLDGYTF
>many|TRBJ2-2|-|TRBV19
TGTGCCAGTAGTGGTACAGGAAACACCGGGGAGCTGTTTTTT
CASSGTGNTGELFF
>many|TRBJ1-4|TRBD1|TRBV7-2
TGTGCCAGCAGCTTGGGGACAGGGAAAGAAAAACTGTTTTTT
CASSLGTGKEKLFF
>many|TRBJ2-1|TRBD2|TRBV7-8
TGTGCCAGCAGCCCGGGCGGGGGGCCCTACAATGAGCAGTTCTTC
CASSPGGGPYNEQFF
>many|TRBJ2-7|TRBD2|TRBV28
TGTGCCACCGGAGGGGGGTCCCAGCGGGAGAACTTC
CATGGGSQRENF
>-|TRBJ1-1|-|TRBV29-1
TGCAGCGTTGGATCGGCAGAGAACACTGAAGCTTTCTTT
CSVGSAENTEAFF
>many|TRBJ2-7|-|TRBV7-2
TGTGCCAGCAGCTTAATCGGGACCGAGCAGTACTTC
CASSLIGTEQYF
>-|TRBJ2-2|TRBD2|TRBV18
TGTGCCAGCTCACCACCGACTAGCATCACCGGGGAGCTGTTTTTT
CASSPPTSITGELFF
>many|TRBJ2-3|-|TRBV7-2
TGTGCCAGCAGCTTAGTAAAAGGGACAGATACGCAGTATTTT
CASSLVKGTDTQYF
>-|TRBJ2-7|TRBD1|TRBV9
TGTGCCAGCAGCGTAGCACAGGGGGCAAGCGAGCAGTACTTC
CASSVAQGASEQYF
>many|TRBJ1-1|TRBD1|TRBV19
TGTGCCAGTAGTCCCGGGACAGGGGGGATACTCTCTGAAGCTTTCTTT
CASSPGTGGILSEAFF
>many|TRBJ2-2|TRBD2|TRBV29-1
TGCAGCGTGGGCACTAGCGGGTCGAACACCGGGGAGCTGTTTTTT
CSVGTSGSNTGELFF
>many|TRBJ2-7|-|TRBV7-2
TGTGCCAGCAGCTTGGACCGGCTAGGAGAGCAGTACTTC
CASSLDRLGEQYF
>-|TRBJ1-2|-|TRBV5-1
-
CASSTSGFTNYGYTF
>-|TRBJ1-1|-|TRBV2
TGTGCCAGCAGTGCGGAGGGGAGCACTGAAGCTTTCTTT
CASSAEGSTEAFF
>many|TRBJ1-5|TRBD1|TRBV6-2/TRBV6-3
TGTGCCAGCAGTTACAGCCCCGGGACAGAACTCAATCAGCCCCAGCATTTT
CASSYSPGTELNQPQHF